The TCR beta chain under discussion was sequenced for a study of early T cells in non-severe SARS-CoV-2 infection. Study-level background: Sequenced bulk RNA came from whole blood that was unsorted, and chains were unpaired.

Turning to this clonotype: The target antigen is unknown.

Study-wide points: Database matching using VDJdb favored anti-spike CD8 responses, with private and CD4 specificities left missing.

Individual cDNA molecules received unique molecular identifiers during library preparation. TCRdb itself ran the 5' RACE reads through MiXCR, one entry per CDR3 protein. Here the sample spans about 83,000 distinct CDR3 sequences, over 9% being singletons. V dropped 0 bases and J dropped 2; count of bases not matched to a gene: 11. The germline CDR1 and CDR2 sequences are SGDLS and YYNGEE. The CDR3 runs to 17 residues. What was sequenced was whole blood. The rearrangement links TRBV9 to TRBJ2-7; 7 bases align to TRBD2. The origin of this receptor is an adult who was a healthcare worker with PCR-confirmed SARS-CoV-2 infection or an uninfected control (not recorded which). CDR3: CASSVASGARRPYEQYF. CDR3 DNA: TGTGCCAGCAGCGTAGCCAGCGGGGCCCGGCGGCCCTACGAGCAGTACTTC.